This T cell receptor (beta chain) is drawn from a study of identical twins' blood T cells. TCRdb reanalysed the 5' RACE reads using MiXCR and keeps one entry per CDR3 protein. The data contain a few hundred thousand distinct CDR3 sequences, over 25% of them singletons. Germline V gene sequence: CDR1 ENHRY, CDR2 SYGVKD. This CDR3 is 13 amino acids long. Trimming left V 3 bases short and J 4 bases short, with 7 bases between. This clonotype was seen repeatedly, ten times or more. The antigen is undetermined. Findings and limits, study-wide: Twin repertoire similarity may partly reflect shared environment. Mainly, cloneset size products determined shared clonotypes, twins included. V gene usage reportedly matched far better within twin pairs than unrelated donors.

The clonotype was recovered from a woman aged 18-55 years in good health. The rearrangement joins TRBV10-3 to TRBJ1-5, with unresolved D. The sequenced material came from PBMCs. This CDR3 reads CAISDRPNQPQHF. DNA for the CDR3: TGTGCCATCAGTGACAGACCAAATCAGCCCCAGCATTTT.